A selection of T cell receptor beta chains follows, all from one sample in a study of cytotoxic CD8 clonotypes in ibrutinib-treated CLL. Assay used: immunoSEQ multiplex PCR; TCRdb lists only in-frame clones, some missing. The sample has around 300,000 clones; about 80% are singletons. The input for sequencing was PBMCs, taken before ibrutinib treatment. The receptors derive from a human donor with chronic lymphocytic leukemia. Both conserved end residues are part of each CDR3. The D gene is left open where the match is weak. Not all rows give a size; the values are once, few, many and, for expanded clones, a class.

>TRBJ2-1|TRBD2|-|TRBV4-2
TGTGCCAGCAGCCAGTACCCGGGACTAGCGGGCCGCAATGAGCAGTTCTTC
CASSQYPGLAGRNEQFF
>TRBJ2-1|TRBD2|-|TRBV4-1
TGCGCCAGCAGCCACTTCCTAGCGGGAGGGCCGGGCAATGAGCAGTTCTTC
CASSHFLAGGPGNEQFF
>TRBJ2-7|TRBD2|-|TRBV29-1
TGCAGCGCACGTGGTCGACTAGCGGGAGGGCCGTATGAGCAGTACTTC
CSARGRLAGGPYEQYF
>TRBJ2-3|-|-|TRBV5-1
TGCGCCAGCAGCTTGGACTCCGCAGATACGCAGTATTTT
CASSLDSADTQYF
>TRBJ2-7|-|-|TRBV19
TGTGCCAGTAGTATAGGTTGGAAGCCCGACCCCTACTACGAGCAGTACTTC
CASSIGWKPDPYYEQYF
>TRBJ2-7|TRBD2|few|TRBV4-2
TGTGCCAGCAGCCAAGTCGCGACTAGCGGCTACGAGCAGTACTTC
CASSQVATSGYEQYF
>TRBJ1-5|-|-|TRBV28
TGTGCCAGCAGTTTGCAGGTTAGCAATCAGCCCCAGCATTTT
CASSLQVSNQPQHF
>TRBJ2-7|-|-|TRBV5-5
TGTGCCAGCAGCATGAGCCTAACCTACGAGCAGTACTTC
CASSMSLTYEQYF
>TRBJ2-1|TRBD2|-|TRBV6-1
TGTGCCAGCAGTGATCCTAGCGGGAGAAGGTACAATGAGCAGTTCTTC
CASSDPSGRRYNEQFF
>TRBJ2-7|TRBD2|-|TRBV9
TGTGCCAGCAGCGGACAACTAGCGGGAGGCTCCTACGAGCAGTACTTC
CASSGQLAGGSYEQYF
>TRBJ1-5|-|-|TRBV5-1
TGCGCCAGCAGCTTGGGCGGCGCATATCAGCCCCAGCATTTT
CASSLGGAYQPQHF
>TRBJ1-4|-|-|TRBV28
TGTGCCAGCAGTTTATTGGATAATGAAAAACTGTTTTTT
CASSLLDNEKLFF
>TRBJ1-3|TRBD1|-|TRBV6-5
TGTGCCAGCATAAACAGGGGATCAGGAAACACCATATATTTT
CASINRGSGNTIYF
>TRBJ2-7|TRBD2|-|TRBV11-3
TGTGCCAGCAGCTTACTAGCGGCTCAATCCTACGAGCAGTACTTC
CASSLLAAQSYEQYF
>TRBJ2-3|TRBD1|-|TRBV7-2
TGTGCCAGCAGCTCCCTGGACAGGGTTTTCGCAGATACGCAGTATTTT
CASSSLDRVFADTQYF
>TRBJ2-7|-|-|TRBV5-1
TGCGCCAGCAGCTTGGGGCCCTTCGAGCAGTACTTC
CASSLGPFEQYF
>TRBJ1-1|-|-|TRBV2
TGTGCCAGCAGTGAGGGGACGAACACTGAAGCTTTCTTT
CASSEGTNTEAFF
>TRBJ2-5|TRBD1|-|TRBV5-1
TGCGCCAGCAGCCCCGGGACAGGAGAGAAAGAGACCCAGTACTTC
CASSPGTGEKETQYF
>TRBJ1-5|-|-|TRBV5-1
TGCGCCAGCAGCTTACAGGGTTATAGCAATCAGCCCCAGCATTTT
CASSLQGYSNQPQHF
>TRBJ2-7|TRBD1|-|TRBV7-9
TGTGCCAGCAGCTTCAACAGGGGGCAGTGGACCTACGAGCAGTACTTC
CASSFNRGQWTYEQYF
>TRBJ2-7|-|-|TRBV20-1
TGCAGTGCCCTTCTCTCCTACGAGCAGTACTTC
CSALLSYEQYF
>TRBJ2-1|TRBD2|-|TRBV7-2
TGTGCCAGCAGCACGACTAGCGACAATGAGCAGTTCTTC
CASSTTSDNEQFF
>TRBJ2-5|TRBD2|-|TRBV2
TGTGCCAGCAGGGGGGGGTCCAGGGAGACCCAGTACTTC
CASRGGSRETQYF
>TRBJ2-7|-|-|TRBV4-1
TGCGCCAGCAGCCAAGATGGGACGGGGGCAGCGGGGATAGCCTACGAGCAGTACTTC
CASSQDGTGAAGIAYEQYF
>TRBJ2-7|-|-|TRBV6-5
TGTGCCAGCAGAAAGGACAGTGGGCGAGAACAGTACTTC
CASRKDSGREQYF
>TRBJ1-1|-|few|TRBV27
TGTGCCAGCAGTTTATTAAGGGTGGGGAACACTGAAGCTTTCTTT
CASSLLRVGNTEAFF
>TRBJ2-7|-|once|TRBV18
TGTGCCAGCTCCCTCAGGGAGTGGGTAGCCTACGAGCAGTACTTC
CASSLREWVAYEQYF
>TRBJ1-2|-|-|TRBV28
TGTGCCAGCGGCCCTTTTTTCGCTGGCTACACCTTC
CASGPFFAGYTF
>TRBJ1-2|-|-|TRBV7-9
TGTGCCAGCAGCCTCGGACAGAACTATGGCTACACCTTC
CASSLGQNYGYTF
>TRBJ2-7|TRBD1|-|TRBV7-6
TGTGCCAGCAGCTCCGCTATGCGACAGGGGTCATCCTACGAGCAGTACTTC
CASSSAMRQGSSYEQYF
>TRBJ2-7|-|-|TRBV6-5
TGTGCCAGCAGTTTGGGGACAAACTTGGGAACCTACGAGCAGTACTTC
CASSLGTNLGTYEQYF
>TRBJ2-7|-|-|TRBV19
TGTGCCAGTAGCACAGGATCCTACTCCTACGAGCAGTACTTC
CASSTGSYSYEQYF
>TRBJ1-1|-|-|TRBV9
TGTGCCAGCAGCCCCCAGGGACGGTTTGAAGCTTTCTTT
CASSPQGRFEAFF
>TRBJ1-5|-|-|TRBV7-2
TGTGCCAGCAGCTTAAGGACAGCAAGTCAGCCCCAGCATTTT
CASSLRTASQPQHF
>TRBJ2-3|TRBD1|-|TRBV6-4
TGTGCCAGCAGTGCACAGGGGGCGCTGGGCACAGATACGCAGTATTTT
CASSAQGALGTDTQYF
>TRBJ2-3|TRBD1|-|TRBV6-5
TGTGCCAGCAGCACACAGGGGCTCACAGATACGCAGTATTTT
CASSTQGLTDTQYF
>TRBJ2-1|TRBD2|-|TRBV28
TGTGCCAGCAGTTCCACTAGCGATGAGCAGTTCTTC
CASSSTSDEQFF
>TRBJ2-7|-|-|TRBV11-2
TGTGCCAGCAGCACGGATCGGGGGACCCCCTACGAGCAGTACTTC
CASSTDRGTPYEQYF
>TRBJ2-2|-|few|TRBV7-2
TGTGCCAGCAGCTTAAGCCCCGGGCCTAGTGTCACCGGGGAGCTGTTTTTT
CASSLSPGPSVTGELFF
>TRBJ2-1|TRBD2|-|TRBV7-8
TGTGCCAGCAGCTTAGGTAGGTCTCGGGAGGGAGATCCATACAATGAGCAGTTCTTC
CASSLGRSREGDPYNEQFF
>TRBJ2-3|TRBD2|-|TRBV23-1
TGCGCCGGAACGGGGGGGAGTGGAGTGGATACGCAGTATTTT
CAGTGGSGVDTQYF
>TRBJ2-7|TRBD2|-|TRBV27
TGTGCCAGCAGTTTATTCCCGGGAGGTTCTACCTACGAGCAGTACTTC
CASSLFPGGSTYEQYF
>TRBJ1-4|TRBD1|few|TRBV5-1
TGCGCCAGCAGCTTGGGACAGGGAACAACTAATGAAAAACTGTTTTTT
CASSLGQGTTNEKLFF
>TRBJ2-2|TRBD2|-|TRBV6-5
TGTGCCAGCAAAACTAGCGGGGGGTTTAAGAGGGAGCTGTTTTTT
CASKTSGGFKRELFF
>TRBJ2-5|TRBD1|few|TRBV27
TGTGCCAGCAGAAGGGGGCGGAGGACGTACCAAGAGACCCAGTACTTC
CASRRGRRTYQETQYF
>TRBJ2-3|-|-|TRBV7-2
TGTGCCAGCAGCTGGAGTGGATCAGATACGCAGTATTTT
CASSWSGSDTQYF
>TRBJ1-2|-|-|TRBV6-5
TGTGCCAGCAGCCTCAGGGGCATGTGGCATGGCTACACCTTC
CASSLRGMWHGYTF
>TRBJ2-7|-|-|TRBV7-8
TGTGCCAGCAGCTTAGTTCAACCCTACGAGCAGTACTTC
CASSLVQPYEQYF
>TRBJ2-7|-|-|TRBV19
TGTGCCAGTAGTATTTCCCAATACGAGCAGTACTTC
CASSISQYEQYF
>TRBJ2-3|-|-|TRBV30
TGTGCCTGGGTGGCCGAGGCACGCACAGATACGCAGTATTTT
CAWVAEARTDTQYF